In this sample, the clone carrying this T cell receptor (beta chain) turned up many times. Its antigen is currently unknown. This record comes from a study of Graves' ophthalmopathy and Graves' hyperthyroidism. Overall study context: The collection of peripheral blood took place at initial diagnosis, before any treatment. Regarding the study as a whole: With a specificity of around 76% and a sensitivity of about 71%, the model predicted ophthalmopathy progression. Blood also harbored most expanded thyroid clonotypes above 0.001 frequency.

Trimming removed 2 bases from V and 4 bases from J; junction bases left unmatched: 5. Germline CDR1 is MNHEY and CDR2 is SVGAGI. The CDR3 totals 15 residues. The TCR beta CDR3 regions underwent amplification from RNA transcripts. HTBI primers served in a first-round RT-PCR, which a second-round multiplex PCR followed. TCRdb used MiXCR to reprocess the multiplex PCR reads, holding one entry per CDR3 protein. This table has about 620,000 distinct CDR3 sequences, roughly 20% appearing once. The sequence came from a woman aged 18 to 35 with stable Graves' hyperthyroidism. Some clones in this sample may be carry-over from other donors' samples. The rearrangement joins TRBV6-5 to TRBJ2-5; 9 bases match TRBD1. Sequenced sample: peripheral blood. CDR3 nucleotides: TGTGCCAGCAGTTACACCGGGACAGGGAGAGAGACCCAGTACTTC. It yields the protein CASSYTGTGRETQYF.